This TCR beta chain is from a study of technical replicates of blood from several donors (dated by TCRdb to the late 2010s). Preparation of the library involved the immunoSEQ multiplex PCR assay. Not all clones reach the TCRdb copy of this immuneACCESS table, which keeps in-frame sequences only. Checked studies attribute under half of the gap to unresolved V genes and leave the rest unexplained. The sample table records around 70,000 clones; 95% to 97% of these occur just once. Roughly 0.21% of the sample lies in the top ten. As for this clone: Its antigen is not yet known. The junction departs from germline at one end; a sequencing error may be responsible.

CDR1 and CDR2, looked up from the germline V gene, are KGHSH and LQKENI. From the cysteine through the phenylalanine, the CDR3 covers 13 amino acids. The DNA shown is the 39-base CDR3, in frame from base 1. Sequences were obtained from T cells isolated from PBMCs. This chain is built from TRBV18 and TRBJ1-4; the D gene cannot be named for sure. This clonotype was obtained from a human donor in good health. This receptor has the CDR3 CASSPPSKEKLFF. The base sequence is TGTGCCAGCTCACCACCATCTAAAGAAAAACTGTTTTTT.